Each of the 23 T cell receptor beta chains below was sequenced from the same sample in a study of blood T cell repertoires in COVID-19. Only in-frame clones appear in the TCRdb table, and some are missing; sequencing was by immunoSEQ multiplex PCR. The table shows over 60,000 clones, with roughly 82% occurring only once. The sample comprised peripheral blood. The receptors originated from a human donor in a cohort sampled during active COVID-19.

The DNA of the CDR3 is TGTGCCAGCAGCGAAACGACAGGGGGCGTCGACGAGCAGTACTTC. Translating it yields CASSETTGGVDEQYF. The chain carries TRBV5-6 and TRBJ2-7, with 10 bases fitting TRBD1. Germline V gene sequence: CDR1 SGHDT, CDR2 YYEEEE. The CDR3 sequence is 15 residues long. The J segment lost 5 bases and the V segment lost 4 bases, leaving 9 bases of the junction unmatched.

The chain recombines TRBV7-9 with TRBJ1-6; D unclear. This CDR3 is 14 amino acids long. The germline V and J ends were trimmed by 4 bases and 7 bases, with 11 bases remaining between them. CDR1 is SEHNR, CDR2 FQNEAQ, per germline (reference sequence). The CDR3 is CASSSRVENSPLHF. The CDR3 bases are TGTGCCAGCAGCTCTCGGGTGGAAAATTCACCCCTCCACTTT. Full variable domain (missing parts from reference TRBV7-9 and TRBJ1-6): DTGVSQNPRHKITKRGQNVTFRCDPISEHNRLYWYRQTLGQGPEFLTYFQNEAQLEKSRLLSDRFSAERPKGSFSTLEIQRTEQGDSAMYLCASSSRVENSPLHFGNGTRLTVT.

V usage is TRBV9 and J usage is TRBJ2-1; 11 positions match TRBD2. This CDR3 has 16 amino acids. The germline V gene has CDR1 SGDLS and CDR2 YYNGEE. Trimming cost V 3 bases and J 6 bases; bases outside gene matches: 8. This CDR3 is CASSDGLAGYINEQFF. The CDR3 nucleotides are TGTGCCAGCAGCGATGGACTAGCGGGTTACATCAATGAGCAGTTCTTC.

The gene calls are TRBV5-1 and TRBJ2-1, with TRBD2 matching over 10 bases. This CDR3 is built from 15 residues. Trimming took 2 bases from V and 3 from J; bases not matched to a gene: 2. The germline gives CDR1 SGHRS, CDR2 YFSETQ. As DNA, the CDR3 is TGCGCCAGCAGCTTTAGCGGGGGGTACTACAATGAGCAGTTCTTC. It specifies CASSFSGGYYNEQFF.

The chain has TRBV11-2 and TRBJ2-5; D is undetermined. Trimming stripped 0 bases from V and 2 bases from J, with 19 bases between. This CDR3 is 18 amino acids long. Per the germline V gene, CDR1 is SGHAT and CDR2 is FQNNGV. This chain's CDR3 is CASSLDREVLWLQETQYF. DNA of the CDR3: TGTGCCAGCAGCTTAGATAGAGAGGTCCTCTGGCTTCAAGAGACCCAGTACTTC.

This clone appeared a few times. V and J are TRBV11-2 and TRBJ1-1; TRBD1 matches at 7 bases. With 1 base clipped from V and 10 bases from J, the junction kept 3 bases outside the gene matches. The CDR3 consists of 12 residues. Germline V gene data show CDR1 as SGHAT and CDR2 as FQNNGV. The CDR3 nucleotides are TGTGCCAGCAGCTTAGTGACAGGGAGAGCTTTCTTT. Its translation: CASSLVTGRAFF. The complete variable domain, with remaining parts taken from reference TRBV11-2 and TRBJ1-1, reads EAGVAQSPRYKIIEKRQSVAFWCNPISGHATLYWYQQILGQGPKLLIQFQNNGVVDDSQLPKDRFSAERLKGVDSTLKIQPAKLEDSAVYLCASSLVTGRAFFGQGTRLTVV.

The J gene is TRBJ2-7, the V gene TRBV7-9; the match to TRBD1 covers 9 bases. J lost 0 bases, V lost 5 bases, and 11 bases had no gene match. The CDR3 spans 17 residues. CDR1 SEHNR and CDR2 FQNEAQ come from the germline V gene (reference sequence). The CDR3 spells CASSPYHGQGLSYEQYF. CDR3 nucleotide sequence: TGTGCCAGCAGCCCCTACCACGGACAGGGGCTCTCCTACGAGCAGTACTTC.

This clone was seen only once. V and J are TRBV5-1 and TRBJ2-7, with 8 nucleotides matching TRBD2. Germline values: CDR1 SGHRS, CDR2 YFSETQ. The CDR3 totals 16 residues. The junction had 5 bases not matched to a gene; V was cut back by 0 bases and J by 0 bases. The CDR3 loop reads CASSLAGREASYEQYF. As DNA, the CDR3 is TGCGCCAGCAGCTTGGCCGGGCGGGAGGCCTCCTACGAGCAGTACTTC. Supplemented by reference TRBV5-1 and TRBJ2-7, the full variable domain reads KAGVTQTPRYLIKTRGQQVTLSCSPISGHRSVSWYQQTPGQGLQFLFEYFSETQRNKGNFPGRFSGRQFSNSRSEMNVSTLELGDSALYLCASSLAGREASYEQYFGPGTRLTVT.

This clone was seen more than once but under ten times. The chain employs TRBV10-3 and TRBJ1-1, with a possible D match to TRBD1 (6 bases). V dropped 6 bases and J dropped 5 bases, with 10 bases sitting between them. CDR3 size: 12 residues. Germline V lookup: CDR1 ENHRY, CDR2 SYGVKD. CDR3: CAISEGGTEAFF. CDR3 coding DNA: TGTGCCATCAGCGAGGGGGGGACTGAAGCTTTCTTT.

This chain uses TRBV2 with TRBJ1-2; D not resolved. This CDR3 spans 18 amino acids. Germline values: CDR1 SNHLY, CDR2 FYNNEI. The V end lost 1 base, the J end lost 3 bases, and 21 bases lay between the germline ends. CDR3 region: CASSEVRQAGIIDYGYTF. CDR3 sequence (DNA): TGTGCCAGCAGTGAAGTTAGGCAGGCCGGGATTATAGACTATGGCTACACCTTC.

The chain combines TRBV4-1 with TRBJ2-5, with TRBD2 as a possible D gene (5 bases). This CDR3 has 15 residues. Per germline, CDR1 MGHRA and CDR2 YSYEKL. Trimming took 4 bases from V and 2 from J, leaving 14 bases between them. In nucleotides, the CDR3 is TGCGCCAGCAGCCGAGCGGAGGCGACACAAGAGACCCAGTACTTC. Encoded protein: CASSRAEATQETQYF.

CDR3 amino acids: CASRRGGLNEKLFF. CDR3 sequence (DNA): TGTGCCAGTAGACGAGGGGGTCTTAATGAAAAACTGTTTTTT. J is TRBJ1-4 and V is TRBV19; tentatively, D is TRBD1 (6 bases). Germline V gives CDR1 LNHDA, CDR2 SQIVND (reference sequence). This CDR3 comprises 14 residues. V was pared by 6 bases and J by 4 bases, with 12 bases between.

DNA for the CDR3: TGTGCCAGCAGCCAGACAGGGGACAGGCAGTACTTC. Amino acids: CASSQTGDRQYF. This chain links TRBV3-1 (or the pseudogene TRBV3-2) with TRBJ2-7, with 8 bases lining up with TRBD1. V shed 3 bases, J shed 9 bases, and the junction held 4 bases outside the gene matches. The CDR3 has 12 amino acids. Germline V gene lookup returns CDR1 LGHDT and CDR2 YNNKEL (reference sequence).

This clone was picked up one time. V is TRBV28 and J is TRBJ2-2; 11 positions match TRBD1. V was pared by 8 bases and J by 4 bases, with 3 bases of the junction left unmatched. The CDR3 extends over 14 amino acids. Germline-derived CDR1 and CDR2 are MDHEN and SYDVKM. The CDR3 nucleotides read TGTGCCAGCTGGGACAGGGGGACCACCGGGGAGCTGTTTTTT. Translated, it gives CASWDRGTTGELFF.

The DNA of the CDR3 is TGTGCCAGCAGCTCCGGTGCTCCTACTGCAGATACGCAGTATTTT. Its translation: CASSSGAPTADTQYF. The chain links TRBV5-4 to TRBJ2-3, with D unclear. The CDR3 runs to 15 residues. V lost 3 bases and J 4 bases, leaving 15 bases between the germline ends. Germline values: CDR1 SGHNT, CDR2 YYREEE (reference sequence).

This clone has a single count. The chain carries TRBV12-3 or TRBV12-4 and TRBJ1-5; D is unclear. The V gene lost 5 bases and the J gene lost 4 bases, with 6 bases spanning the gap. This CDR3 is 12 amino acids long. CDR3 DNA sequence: TGTGCCAGCAGTGCCGAGAATCAGCCCCAGCATTTT. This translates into CASSAENQPQHF.

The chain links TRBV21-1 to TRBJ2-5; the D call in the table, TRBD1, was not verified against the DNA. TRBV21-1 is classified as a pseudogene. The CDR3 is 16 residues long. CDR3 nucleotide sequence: TGTGCCAGCAGCAAAATAGGCACAGCAGAACAAGAGACCCAGTACTTC. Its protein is CASSKIGTAEQETQYF.

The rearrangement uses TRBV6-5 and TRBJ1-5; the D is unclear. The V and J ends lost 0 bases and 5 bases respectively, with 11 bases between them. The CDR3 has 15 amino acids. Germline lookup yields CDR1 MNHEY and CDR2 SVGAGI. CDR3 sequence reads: CASSYSGSKDQPQHF. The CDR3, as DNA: TGTGCCAGCAGTTACTCCGGGTCTAAAGATCAGCCCCAGCATTTT.

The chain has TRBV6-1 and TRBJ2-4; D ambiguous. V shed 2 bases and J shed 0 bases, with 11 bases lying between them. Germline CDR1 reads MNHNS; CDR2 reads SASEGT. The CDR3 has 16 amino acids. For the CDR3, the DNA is TGTGCCAGCAGTGAAAGGCCTAGACTAGCCAAAAACATTCAGTACTTC. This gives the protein CASSERPRLAKNIQYF.

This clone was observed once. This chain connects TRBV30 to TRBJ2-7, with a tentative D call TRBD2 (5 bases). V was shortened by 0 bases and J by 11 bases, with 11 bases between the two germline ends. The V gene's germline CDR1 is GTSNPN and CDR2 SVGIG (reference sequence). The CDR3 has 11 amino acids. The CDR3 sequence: CAWSVEAVEYF. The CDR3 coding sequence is TGTGCCTGGAGTGTGGAAGCGGTGGAGTACTTC.

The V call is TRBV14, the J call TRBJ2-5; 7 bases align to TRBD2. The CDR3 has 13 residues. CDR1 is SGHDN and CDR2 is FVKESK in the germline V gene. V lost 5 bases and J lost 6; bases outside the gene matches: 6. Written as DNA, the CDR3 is TGTGCCAGCAGCGGGGCGGGGGTTAAGACCCAGTACTTC. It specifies CASSGAGVKTQYF.

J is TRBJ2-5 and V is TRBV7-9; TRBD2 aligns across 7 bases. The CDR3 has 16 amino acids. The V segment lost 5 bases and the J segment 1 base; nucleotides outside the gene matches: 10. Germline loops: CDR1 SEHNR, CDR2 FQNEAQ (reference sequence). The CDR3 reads CASSQDLAVGQETQYF. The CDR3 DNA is TGTGCCAGCAGCCAGGATCTAGCGGTAGGCCAAGAGACCCAGTACTTC.

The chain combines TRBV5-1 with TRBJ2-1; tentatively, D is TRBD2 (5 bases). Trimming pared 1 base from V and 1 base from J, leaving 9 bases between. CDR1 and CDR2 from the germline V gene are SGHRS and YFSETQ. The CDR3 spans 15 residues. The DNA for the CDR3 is TGCGCCAGCAGCTTGTCTCCGGGATCCTACAATGAGCAGTTCTTC. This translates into CASSLSPGSYNEQFF.